These T cell receptor beta chains were read from a single sample in a study of patients and donors after allogeneic stem cell transplantation. Each CDR3 protein gets one entry after TCRdb re-called the RT-PCR reads with MiXCR. Of approximately 38,000 distinct CDR3 sequences in the sample, roughly 30% were seen once. Sequencing was performed on blood, either unsorted or a sorted T cell fraction (not recorded which). The receptors here all came from a human donor who was either an allogeneic HSCT recipient or a stem cell or donor lymphocyte infusion donor (not recorded which). It is not recorded whose cells these are; they may come from a transplant donor. Both conserved end residues are part of each CDR3. The D gene is left open where the match is weak. Only part of the rows carry a size: once, few, many, or a class if the clone is expanded.

size	V	J	D	CDR3	DNA
few	TRBV20-1	TRBJ1-2	NA	CSARDSSNYGYTF	TGCAGTGCTAGAGACAGTTCCAACTATGGCTACACCTTC
few	TRBV4-3	TRBJ1-2	NA	CASSQATWAYGYTF	TGCGCCAGCAGCCAAGCGACCTGGGCCTATGGCTACACCTTC
few	TRBV12-3/TRBV12-4	TRBJ2-7	TRBD2	CASSLGTSYEQYF	TGTGCCAGCAGTTTAGGGACTAGCTACGAGCAGTACTTC
few	TRBV5-1	TRBJ2-7	NA	CASSLYEQYF	TGCGCCAGCAGCTTATACGAGCAGTACTTC
NA	TRBV28	TRBJ1-6	NA	CASTTGTADSPLHF	TGTGCCAGCACCACCGGGACGGCGGATTCACCCCTCCACTTT
NA	TRBV20-1	TRBJ1-4	NA	CSAIYGSNEKLFF	TGCAGTGCTATATATGGAAGTAATGAAAAACTGTTTTTT
few	TRBV12-3/TRBV12-4	TRBJ1-2	NA	CASSLVGRHYGYTF	TGTGCCAGCAGTTTAGTGGGCAGGCACTATGGCTACACCTTC
NA	TRBV29-1	TRBJ1-3	NA	CSVGSAASHLGNTIYF	TGCAGCGTCGGGTCGGCTGCCAGCCACCTTGGAAACACCATATATTTT
few	TRBV7-9	TRBJ1-2	NA	CASSLAVSWFHGYTF	TGTGCCAGCAGCTTAGCCGTTTCATGGTTCCATGGCTACACCTTC
NA	TRBV3-1	TRBJ1-1	NA	CASSHRGRNTEAFF	TGTGCCAGCAGCCACCGAGGCAGGAACACTGAAGCTTTCTTT
NA	TRBV10-1	TRBJ2-5	NA	CASLSRETQYF	TGCGCCAGCCTAAGTAGAGAGACCCAGTACTTC
few	TRBV5-1	TRBJ2-7	NA	CASSSTGMRGEQYF	TGCGCCAGCAGCTCCACAGGGATGCGGGGCGAGCAGTACTTC
NA	TRBV10-3	TRBJ1-2	TRBD1	CATSLEDRGPYGYTF	TGTGCCACCTCTTTGGAGGACAGGGGGCCCTATGGCTACACCTTC
NA	TRBV12-3/TRBV12-4	TRBJ2-2	TRBD1	CASSLGTGGKAGELFF	TGTGCCAGCAGCTTAGGGACAGGGGGAAAGGCCGGGGAGCTGTTTTTT
many	TRBV4-2	TRBJ1-1	TRBD1	CASSQGDRDRVTEAFF	TGTGCCAGCAGCCAAGGGGACAGGGATCGGGTGACTGAAGCTTTCTTT
many	TRBV13	TRBJ2-1	NA	CASSLNRGNEQFF	TGTGCCAGCAGCTTAAACCGGGGGAATGAGCAGTTCTTC
NA	TRBV7-6	TRBJ2-5	NA	CASSFWRDSQETQYF	TGTGCCAGCAGCTTCTGGCGGGACAGTCAAGAGACCCAGTACTTC
few	TRBV12-3/TRBV12-4	TRBJ1-5	NA	CASSHFSGNNQPQHF	TGTGCCAGCAGCCACTTCTCGGGGAACAATCAGCCCCAGCATTTT
few	TRBV7-2	TRBJ2-1	TRBD2	CASSLTRLAGHYNEQFF	TGTGCCAGCAGCTTAACCCGACTAGCGGGCCATTACAATGAGCAGTTCTTC
NA	TRBV12-3/TRBV12-4	TRBJ1-5	NA	CASSRGEGQPQHF	TGTGCCAGCAGTCGGGGGGAAGGTCAGCCCCAGCATTTT
NA	TRBV29-1	TRBJ1-1	NA	CSVRSDSRMNTEAFF	TGCAGCGTTCGGTCGGACAGCAGAATGAACACTGAAGCTTTCTTT
few	TRBV5-1	TRBJ1-4	NA	CASSLLGRGGEKLFF	TGCGCCAGCAGCCTCCTCGGTCGGGGTGGTGAAAAACTGTTTTTT
few	TRBV6-6	TRBJ1-3	NA	CASSLGVSGNTIYF	TGTGCCAGCAGTTTGGGGGTCTCTGGAAACACCATATATTTT
NA	TRBV10-3	TRBJ1-4	TRBD1	CAIRDRGNEKLFF	TGTGCCATCAGGGACAGGGGTAATGAAAAACTGTTTTTT
many	TRBV9	TRBJ1-2	NA	CASSKFREVYTF	TGTGCCAGTAGCAAGTTCAGGGAAGTCTACACCTTC
NA	TRBV6-2/TRBV6-3	TRBJ2-3	NA	CASWRDSTDTQYF	TGTGCCAGTTGGAGGGATTCCACAGATACGCAGTATTTT
NA	TRBV10-3	TRBJ2-1	NA	CAISELWTDNEQFF	TGTGCCATCAGTGAGTTATGGACAGACAATGAGCAGTTCTTC
NA	TRBV28	TRBJ2-7	TRBD1	CASSSLGQGNHEQYF	TGTGCCAGCAGTTCTTTGGGACAGGGGAACCACGAGCAGTACTTC
NA	TRBV20-1	TRBJ2-6	TRBD1	CSARDWGTGLSGANVLTF	TGCAGTGCTAGAGATTGGGGGACAGGCCTCTCTGGGGCCAACGTCCTGACTTTC
NA	TRBV4-1	TRBJ1-3	NA	CASSRLERHSGNTIYF	TGCGCCAGCAGCCGCCTCGAGCGGCACTCCGGAAACACCATATATTTT
medium-sized	TRBV6-5	TRBJ1-1	NA	CASSYGGTEAFF	TGTGCCAGCAGTTACGGAGGGACTGAAGCTTTCTTT
NA	TRBV4-2	TRBJ2-4	NA	CASSQATGGIDQNIQYF	TGTGCCAGCAGCCAAGCGACGGGGGGCATTGATCAAAACATTCAGTACTTC
once	TRBV28	TRBJ1-2	NA	CASSEGPVRGGYTF	TGTGCCAGCAGTGAGGGCCCAGTCCGAGGTGGCTACACCTTC
once	TRBV7-2	TRBJ1-2	NA	CASSFGRYGYNF	TGTGCCAGCAGCTTCGGGAGATATGGCTACAACTTC
NA	TRBV4-2	TRBJ2-7	TRBD1	CASSPLAGTGAYEQYF	TGTGCCAGCAGCCCATTAGCCGGGACAGGGGCCTACGAGCAGTACTTC
few	TRBV20-1	TRBJ2-1	TRBD2	CSARSQRGRTNEQFF	TGCAGTGCTAGATCCCAGCGGGGACGAACTAATGAGCAGTTCTTC
NA	TRBV29-1	TRBJ2-3	NA	CSVDGRWGTDTQYF	TGCAGCGTTGACGGACGGTGGGGCACAGATACGCAGTATTTT
few	TRBV9	TRBJ2-7	TRBD2	CASSFRPGTSVSYEQYF	TGTGCCAGCAGCTTCCGTCCCGGGACTAGCGTCTCCTACGAGCAGTACTTC
few	TRBV12-3/TRBV12-4	TRBJ2-5	TRBD1	CASSFKQGLETQYF	TGTGCCAGCAGTTTTAAACAGGGGCTAGAGACCCAGTACTTC
NA	TRBV10-3	TRBJ2-7	NA	CAISEASSSYEQYF	TGTGCCATCAGTGAGGCTAGCAGCTCCTACGAGCAGTACTTC
NA	TRBV5-1	TRBJ1-3	NA	CASTRETSSGNTIYF	TGCGCCAGCACAAGGGAGACGAGCTCTGGAAACACCATATATTTT
NA	TRBV28	TRBJ2-2	NA	CASSFQGSNTGELFF	TGTGCCAGCAGTTTTCAGGGATCGAACACCGGGGAGCTGTTTTTT
few	TRBV6-2/TRBV6-3	TRBJ2-4	NA	CASSYDDVIGDRNIQYF	TGTGCCAGCAGTTACGACGATGTCATAGGTGATCGAAACATTCAGTACTTC
NA	TRBV20-1	TRBJ1-1	TRBD1	CSASTWDSEAFF	TGCAGTGCTTCTACCTGGGACAGTGAAGCTTTCTTT
many	TRBV5-1	TRBJ1-2	NA	CASSLSGSLDGYTF	TGCGCCAGCAGCCTCTCCGGGTCCCTCGATGGCTACACCTTC
many	TRBV5-1	TRBJ1-4	NA	CASSFQGAEKLFF	TGCGCCAGCAGCTTTCAAGGGGCAGAAAAACTGTTTTTT
NA	TRBV3-1	TRBJ2-4	NA	CASSPAVKNIQYF	TGTGCCAGCAGCCCCGCCGTAAAAAACATTCAGTACTTC
NA	TRBV3-1	TRBJ1-4	NA	CASRETGEWNEKLFF	TGTGCCAGCAGGGAGACAGGCGAATGGAATGAAAAACTGTTTTTT
few	TRBV3-2	TRBJ2-7	NA	CASSPASGQNSYEQYF	TGTGCCAGCAGCCCAGCCTCCGGACAGAACTCCTACGAGCAGTACTTC
NA	TRBV13	TRBJ2-5	NA	CASSRIKAYQETQYF	TGTGCCAGCAGCCGCATTAAAGCGTACCAAGAGACCCAGTACTTC
once	TRBV5-6	TRBJ2-7	NA	CASSLVSSHEQYF	TGTGCCAGCAGCTTGGTTAGCTCCCACGAGCAGTACTTC
NA	TRBV7-9	TRBJ2-1	NA	CASSLYQAEQFF	TGTGCCAGCAGCTTATATCAGGCTGAGCAGTTCTTC
many	TRBV7-2	TRBJ2-2	TRBD1	CASSVGQLAGELFF	TGTGCCAGCAGCGTGGGACAGTTAGCCGGGGAGCTGTTTTTT
NA	TRBV9	TRBJ2-1	TRBD2	CASSVLARAGGNEQFF	TGTGCCAGCAGCGTACTCGCCCGAGCGGGAGGGAATGAGCAGTTCTTC
NA	TRBV27	TRBJ1-2	NA	CASMISSDNPSYYGYTF	TGTGCCAGCATGATCTCCTCGGACAACCCATCCTACTATGGCTACACCTTC